The clone carrying this T cell receptor beta chain has just a few counts. This entry is derived from a study of blood T cell repertoires in COVID-19. Background on the study: Researchers got acute and convalescent COVID-19 samples from the United States, Italy and Spain. PBMCs, B-cell-depleted T cells, or T cells provided the cDNA or gDNA that made up the material.

The junction had 6 bases not matched to a gene; V was cut back by 2 bases and J by 4 bases. This CDR3 region has 15 residues. The germline V gene encodes CDR1 MNHEY and CDR2 SVGAGI. In the authors' methods: Reference gene primer amplification gave estimated nucleated cell counts. Some clones are missing from TCRdb's copy, which holds only in-frame ones; the method was immunoSEQ multiplex PCR. The V and J calls and clone size come from that table; D and trimming were worked out from the DNA. The sample consists of about 210,000 clones, 92% of them appearing once. This receptor was taken from a man in his thirties or forties with acute or convalescent COVID-19. The chain has TRBV6-5 and TRBJ1-1; 8 positions match TRBD1. The source material was peripheral blood. In DNA, the CDR3 is TGTGCCAGCAGTTACGGGAGACAGGGGAGCACTGAAGCTTTCTTT. Translation: CASSYGRQGSTEAFF.